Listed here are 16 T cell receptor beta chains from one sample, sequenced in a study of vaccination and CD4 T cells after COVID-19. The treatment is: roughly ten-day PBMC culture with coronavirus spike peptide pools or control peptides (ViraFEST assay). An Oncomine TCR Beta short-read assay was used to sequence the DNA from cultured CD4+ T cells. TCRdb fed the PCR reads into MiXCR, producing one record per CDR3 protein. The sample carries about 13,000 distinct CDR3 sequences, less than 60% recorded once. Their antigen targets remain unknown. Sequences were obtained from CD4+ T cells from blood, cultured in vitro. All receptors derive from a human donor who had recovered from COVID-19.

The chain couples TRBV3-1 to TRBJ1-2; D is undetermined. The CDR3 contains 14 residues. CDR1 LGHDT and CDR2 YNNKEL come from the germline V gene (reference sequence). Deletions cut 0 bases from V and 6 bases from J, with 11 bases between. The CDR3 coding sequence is TGTGCCAGCAGCCAAGAATGGACCCGTAATGGCTACACCTTC. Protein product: CASSQEWTRNGYTF.

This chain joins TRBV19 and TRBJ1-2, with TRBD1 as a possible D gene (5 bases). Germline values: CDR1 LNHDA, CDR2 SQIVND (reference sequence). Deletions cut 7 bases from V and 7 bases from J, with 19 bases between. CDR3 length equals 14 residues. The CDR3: CASTKVGREIGYTF. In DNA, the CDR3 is TGTGCCAGTACGAAAGTCGGCAGGGAAATTGGCTACACCTTC.

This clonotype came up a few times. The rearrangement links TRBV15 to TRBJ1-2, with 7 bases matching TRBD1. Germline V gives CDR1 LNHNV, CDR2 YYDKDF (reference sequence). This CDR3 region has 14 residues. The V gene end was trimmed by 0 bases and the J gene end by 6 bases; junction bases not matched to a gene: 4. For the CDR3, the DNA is TGTGCCACCAGCAGAGATTCAGGGGGAGATGGCTACACCTTC. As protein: CATSRDSGGDGYTF. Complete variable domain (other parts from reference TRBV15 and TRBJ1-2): DAMVIQNPRYQVTQFGKPVTLSCSQTLNHNVMYWYQQKSSQAPKLLFHYYDKDFNNEADTPDNFQSRRPNTSFCFLDIRSPGLGDTAMYLCATSRDSGGDGYTFGSGTRLTVV.

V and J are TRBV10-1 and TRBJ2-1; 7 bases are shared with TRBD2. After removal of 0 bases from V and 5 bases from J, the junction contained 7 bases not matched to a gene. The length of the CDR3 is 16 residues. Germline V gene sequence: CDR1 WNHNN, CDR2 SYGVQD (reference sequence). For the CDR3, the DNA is TGCGCCAGCAGTGAGTCCTCGTTCCGGGGGGACAATGAGCAGTTCTTC. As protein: CASSESSFRGDNEQFF.

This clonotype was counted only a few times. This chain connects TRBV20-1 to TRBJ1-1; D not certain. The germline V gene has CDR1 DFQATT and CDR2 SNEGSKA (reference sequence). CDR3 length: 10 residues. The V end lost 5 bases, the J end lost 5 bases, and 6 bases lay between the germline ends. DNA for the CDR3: TGCAGTGCTGTTAGTACTGAAGCTTTCTTT. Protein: CSAVSTEAFF.

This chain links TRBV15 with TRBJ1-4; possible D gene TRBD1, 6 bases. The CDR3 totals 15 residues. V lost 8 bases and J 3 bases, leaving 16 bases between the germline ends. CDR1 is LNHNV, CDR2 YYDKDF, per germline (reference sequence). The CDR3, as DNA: TGTGCCACCCAACCCCGACGGACAGCTAATGAAAAACTGTTTTTT. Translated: CATQPRRTANEKLFF.

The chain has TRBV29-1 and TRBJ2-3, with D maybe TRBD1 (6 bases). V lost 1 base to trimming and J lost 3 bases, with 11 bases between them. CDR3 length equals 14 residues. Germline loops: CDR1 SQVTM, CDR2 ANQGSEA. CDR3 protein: CSVEAVQGTDTQYF. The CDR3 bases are TGCAGCGTTGAAGCGGTCCAGGGGACAGATACGCAGTATTTT.

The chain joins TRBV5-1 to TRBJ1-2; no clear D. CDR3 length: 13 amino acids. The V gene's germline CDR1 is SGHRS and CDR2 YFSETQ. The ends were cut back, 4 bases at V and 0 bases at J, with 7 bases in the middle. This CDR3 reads CASSPGANYGYTF. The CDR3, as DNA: TGCGCCAGCAGCCCTGGGGCTAACTATGGCTACACCTTC.

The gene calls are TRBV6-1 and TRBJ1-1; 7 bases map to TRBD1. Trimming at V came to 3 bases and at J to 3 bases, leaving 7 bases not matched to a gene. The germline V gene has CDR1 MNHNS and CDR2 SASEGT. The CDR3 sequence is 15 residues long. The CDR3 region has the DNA TGTGCCAGCAGTGATTTCACAGGGGTTGACACTGAAGCTTTCTTT. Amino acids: CASSDFTGVDTEAFF.

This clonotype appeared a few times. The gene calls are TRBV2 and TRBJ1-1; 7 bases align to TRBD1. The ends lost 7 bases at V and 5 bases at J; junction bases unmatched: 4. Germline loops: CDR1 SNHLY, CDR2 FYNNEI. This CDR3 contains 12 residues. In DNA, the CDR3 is TGTGCCAGCATATCGACAGGGACTGAAGCTTTCTTT. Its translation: CASISTGTEAFF.

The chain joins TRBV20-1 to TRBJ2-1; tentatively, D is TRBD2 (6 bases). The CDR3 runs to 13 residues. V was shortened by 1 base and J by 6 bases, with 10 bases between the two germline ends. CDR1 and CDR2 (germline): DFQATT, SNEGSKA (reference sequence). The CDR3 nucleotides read TGCAGTGCTAGAGGACTAGTAGTCAATGAGCAGTTCTTC. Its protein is CSARGLVVNEQFF.

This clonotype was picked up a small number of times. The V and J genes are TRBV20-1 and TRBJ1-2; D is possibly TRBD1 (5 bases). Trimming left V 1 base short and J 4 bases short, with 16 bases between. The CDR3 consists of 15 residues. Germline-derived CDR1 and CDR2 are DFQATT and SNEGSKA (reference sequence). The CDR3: CSARGGEGRTYGYTF. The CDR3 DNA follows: TGCAGTGCTAGAGGAGGGGAGGGTCGGACCTATGGCTACACCTTC.

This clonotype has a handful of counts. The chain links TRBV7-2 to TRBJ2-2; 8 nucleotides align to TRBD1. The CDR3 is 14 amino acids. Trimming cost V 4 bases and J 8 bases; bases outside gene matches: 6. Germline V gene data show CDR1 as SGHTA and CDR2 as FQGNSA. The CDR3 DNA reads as TGTGCCAGCAGCTCCCAGGGGGCTGGGGGGGAGCTGTTTTTT. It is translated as CASSSQGAGGELFF. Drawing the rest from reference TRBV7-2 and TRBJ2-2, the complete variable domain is GAGVSQSPSNKVTEKGKDVELRCDPISGHTALYWYRQSLGQGLEFLIYFQGNSAPDKSGLPSDRFSAERTGGSVSTLTIQRTQQEDSAVYLCASSSQGAGGELFFGEGSRLTVL.

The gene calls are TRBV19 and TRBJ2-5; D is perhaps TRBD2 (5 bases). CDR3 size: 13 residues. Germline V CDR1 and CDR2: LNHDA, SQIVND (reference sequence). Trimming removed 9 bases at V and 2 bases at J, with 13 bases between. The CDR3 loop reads CASRGSSQETQYF. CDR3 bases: TGTGCCAGCAGAGGGAGTTCTCAAGAGACCCAGTACTTC. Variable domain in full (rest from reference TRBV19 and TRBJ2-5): DGGITQSPKYLFRKEGQNVTLSCEQNLNHDAMYWYRQDPGQGLRLIYYSQIVNDFQKGDIAEGYSVSREKKESFPLTVTSAQKNPTAFYLCASRGSSQETQYFGPGTRLLVL.

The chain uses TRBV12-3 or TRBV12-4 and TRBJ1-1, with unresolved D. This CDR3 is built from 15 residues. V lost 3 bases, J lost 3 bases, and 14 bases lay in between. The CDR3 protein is CASSLFGGRDTEAFF. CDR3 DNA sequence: TGTGCCAGCAGTTTGTTTGGAGGGAGGGACACTGAAGCTTTCTTT.

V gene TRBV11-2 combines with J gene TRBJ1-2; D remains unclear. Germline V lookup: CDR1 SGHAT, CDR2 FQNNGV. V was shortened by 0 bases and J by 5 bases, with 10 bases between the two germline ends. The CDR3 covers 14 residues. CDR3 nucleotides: TGTGCCAGCAGCTTAGATCTCCCCGCTTATGGCTACACCTTC. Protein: CASSLDLPAYGYTF. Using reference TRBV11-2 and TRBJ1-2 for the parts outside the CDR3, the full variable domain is EAGVAQSPRYKIIEKRQSVAFWCNPISGHATLYWYQQILGQGPKLLIQFQNNGVVDDSQLPKDRFSAERLKGVDSTLKIQPAKLEDSAVYLCASSLDLPAYGYTFGSGTRLTVV.